A selection of T cell receptor beta chains follows, all from one sample in a study of glioma-infiltrating T cells after dendritic cell vaccination. Clones were sequenced by immunoSEQ multiplex PCR, and TCRdb holds only the in-frame ones, with some missing. This sample has around 90,000 clones, with around 80% found just once. This sample comprised blood, obtained before dendritic cell vaccination. Receptors were obtained from a human donor with glioblastoma. Both conserved end residues are part of each CDR3. Size is stated for part of the rows, as once, few or many counts, or as a class when the clone is expanded.

v_gene | abundance | CDR3aa
TRBV5-1 | . | CASIAPGANVLTF
TRBV7-7 | . | CASSDREFAGELFF
TRBV7-9 | few | CASSPAAGPFYEQYF
TRBV9 | . | CASSPNPPEQYF
TRBV5-1 | . | CASSLTSGSRSYNEQFF
TRBV7-9 | . | CASSTGDSVYGYTF
TRBV15 | . | CATSRDVGGPGGYTF
TRBV2 | . | CASIGQGSSYTF
TRBV9 | . | CASSPGQSYEQYF
TRBV5-1 | . | CASSSAPGDLANYGYTF
TRBV18 | . | CASSPGGAVGNTIYF
TRBV28 | . | CASRQTTGSGIYEQYF
TRBV6-5 | . | CASSLNRGGQGGYTF
TRBV5-4 | . | CASSLGTAFLNTEAFF